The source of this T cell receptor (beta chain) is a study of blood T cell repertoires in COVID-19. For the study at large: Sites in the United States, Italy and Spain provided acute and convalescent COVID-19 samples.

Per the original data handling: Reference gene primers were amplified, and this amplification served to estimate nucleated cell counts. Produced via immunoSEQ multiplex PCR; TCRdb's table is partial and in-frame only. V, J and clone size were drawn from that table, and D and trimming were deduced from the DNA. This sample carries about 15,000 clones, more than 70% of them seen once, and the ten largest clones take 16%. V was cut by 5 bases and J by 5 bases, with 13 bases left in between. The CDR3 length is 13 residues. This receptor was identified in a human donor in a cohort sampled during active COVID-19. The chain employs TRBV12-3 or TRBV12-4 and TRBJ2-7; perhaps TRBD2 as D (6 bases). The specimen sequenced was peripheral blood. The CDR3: CASSTGTLNEQYF. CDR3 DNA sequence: TGTGCCAGCAGTACCGGGACTCTGAACGAGCAGTACTTC.